This TCR beta chain was retrieved from a study of shared clonotypes between healthy human individuals. Comments on this clone: Its antigen remains unidentified.

Naive CD8 cells, CD45RO-negative and positively selected for CCR7, excluded terminally differentiated effector memory CD45RA+ cells. The study enrolled healthy HIV-negative adults without recent acute infections or vaccinations as donors. Assay execution took place at the deep level. TCRdb's table, derived via immunoSEQ multiplex PCR, lists solely in-frame clones and lacks some. The top ten clones hold 1% to 1.3% of a sample with over 2 million clones, about 95% of them seen once. General observations from the study: Since donors were few, the genetic and exposure-history diversity represented was limited.

After removal of 5 bases from V and 6 bases from J, the junction contained 6 bases not matched to a gene. CDR3 length: 15 residues. Germline V gene sequence: CDR1 SNHLY, CDR2 FYNNEI. J is TRBJ1-4 and V is TRBV2, with 10 bases identical to TRBD1. The origin of this receptor is a man aged 18 to 29 in good health. The sample taken for sequencing was naive CD8+ T cells sorted from blood. The CDR3 is CASSPPGQGYEKLFF. CDR3 in DNA: TGTGCCAGCAGTCCCCCGGGACAGGGGTATGAAAAACTGTTTTTT.